The 6 T cell receptor beta chains listed next were all sequenced from one sample in a study of patients and donors after allogeneic stem cell transplantation (TCRdb year 2020). The protocol used for the library was RT-PCR. Sequencing was performed on a NextSeq 550. TCRdb cleaned the public reads at Q25 with fastp, built clones with MiXCR and kept in-frame beta chains. Identical CDR3 proteins give one entry, which carries the most common genes and DNA. Recorded for this sample are tens of thousands of distinct CDR3 sequences; 4.5% to 5% of them occurred a single time. The ten top clones hold 2.6% of the sample. Input material: blood, either unsorted or a sorted T cell fraction (not recorded which). These receptor sequences come from a human donor who was either an allogeneic HSCT recipient or a stem cell or donor lymphocyte infusion donor (not recorded which). It is not recorded whose cells these are; they may come from a transplant donor.

In this sample, this clonotype turned up many times. The rearrangement uses TRBV7-8 and TRBJ2-1; TRBD2 might be the D (6 bases). Looked up from germline, CDR1 is SGHVS and CDR2 is FQNEAQ. Trimming pared 6 bases from V and 0 bases from J, leaving 15 bases between. The CDR3 is 16 residues long. This chain's CDR3 is CASSLRGLPSYNEQFF. For the CDR3, the DNA is TGTGCCAGCAGTCTCCGGGGACTCCCCTCCTACAATGAGCAGTTCTTC.

This clonotype has ten or more counts. The chain combines TRBV28 with TRBJ1-5, with a weak D call TRBD1 (6 bases). Per the germline V gene, CDR1 is MDHEN and CDR2 is SYDVKM. The CDR3 runs to 15 residues. V lost 3 bases, J lost 1 base, and 10 bases lay in between. The CDR3: CASSFPGTSNQPQHF. The CDR3 DNA is TGTGCCAGCAGTTTCCCCGGGACAAGCAATCAGCCCCAGCATTTT.

In this sample, this clonotype turned up many times. The rearrangement links TRBV19 to TRBJ1-6; maybe TRBD1 (5 bases). Trimming left V 7 bases short and J 7 bases short, with 11 bases between. Germline V gene lookup returns CDR1 LNHDA and CDR2 SQIVND (reference sequence). CDR3 length: 13 amino acids. For the CDR3, the DNA is TGTGCCAGTACCGGGACCTTCAATTCACCCCTCCACTTT. Translating gives CASTGTFNSPLHF.

The sample holds many counts of this clonotype. One end of the junction is discordant with germline, which a read error may explain. The chain links TRBV7-7 to TRBJ2-7; D may be TRBD1 (6 bases). Germline values: CDR1 SSHAT, CDR2 FNYEAQ (reference sequence). The CDR3 has 15 residues. Written as DNA, the CDR3 is TGTGCTAGCAGCTTAGGGTTCTGGCAGGGGCGTGGGCAGTACTTC. It codes for CASSLGFWQGRGQYF.

This clonotype is labeled medium-sized. The chain uses TRBV27 and TRBJ2-7; 9 nucleotides align to TRBD2. Trimming cost V 2 bases and J 9 bases; bases outside gene matches: 11. From germline, CDR1 is MNHEY and CDR2 SMNVEV (reference sequence). The CDR3 has 15 amino acids. The CDR3 sequence: CASSLAGGGKSRQYF. DNA of the CDR3: TGTGCCAGCAGTTTAGCGGGAGGGGGAAAGTCACGGCAGTACTTC.

The table lists this clonotype with many counts. J is TRBJ1-2 and V is TRBV6-6; no reliable D call. Germline V gene data show CDR1 as MNHNY and CDR2 as SVGAGI (reference sequence). The CDR3 runs to 12 residues. Trimming cost V 6 bases and J 7 bases, with 12 bases left between them. CDR3 loop: CASSNPSGGYTF. As DNA, the CDR3 is TGTGCCAGCAGCAACCCCAGTGGTGGCTACACCTTC.